The 5 T cell receptor beta chains below come from one sample, sequenced in a study of response to subunit inactivated influenza vaccine. Using its own MiXCR run on the RT-PCR reads, TCRdb lists one record per CDR3 protein. The table records 750,000 to 850,000 distinct CDR3 sequences, approximately 18% of them present only once. Sequenced here: PBMCs from blood, sampled 5 days after vaccination. The source is a man in his fifties or sixties who received an inactivated influenza vaccine.

This clonotype was seen ten or more times. The chain has TRBV12-3 or TRBV12-4 and TRBJ1-2; D gene ambiguous. The CDR3 has 12 residues. Deletions cut 1 base from V and 4 bases from J, with 4 bases between. CDR3 DNA: TGTGCCAGCAGTTTAGGGATCTATGGCTACACCTTC. This sequence encodes CASSLGIYGYTF.

Here the CDR3 DNA reads TGTGCCAGCAGCTTAGAGGCAGGGACTGGGGCCAACGTCCTGACTTTC. Its translation: CASSLEAGTGANVLTF. The rearrangement joins TRBV11-2 to TRBJ2-6; D might be TRBD1 (5 bases). Per the germline V gene, CDR1 is SGHAT and CDR2 is FQNNGV. The CDR3 consists of 16 residues. V was clipped by 0 bases and J by 2 bases, with 8 bases between them.

In its sample, this clonotype was seen many times. This chain joins TRBV28 and TRBJ2-1, with 7 nucleotides matching TRBD2. Losses at the gene ends were 8 bases for V and 4 bases for J; bases not matched to a gene: 8. Germline V gene data show CDR1 as MDHEN and CDR2 as SYDVKM. The CDR3 runs to 14 residues. The CDR3 bases are TGTGCCAGCGCCGGGAGGACAACATACAATGAGCAGTTCTTC. Translating gives CASAGRTTYNEQFF.

The chain uses TRBV5-1 and TRBJ1-1; possibly TRBD1 for D (5 bases). The CDR3 loop spans 16 amino acids. CDR1 and CDR2 from the germline V gene are SGHRS and YFSETQ. V gave up 1 base and J gave up 0 bases, with 13 bases separating them. The CDR3 region is CASSLLSGRVNTEAFF. The CDR3 DNA follows: TGCGCCAGCAGCTTGTTGAGTGGCAGGGTGAACACTGAAGCTTTCTTT.

The chain carries TRBV4-3 and TRBJ2-3; D is ambiguous. V dropped 3 bases and J dropped 2 bases, with 9 bases sitting between them. This CDR3 is built from 14 residues. The germline V gene encodes CDR1 LGHNA and CDR2 YSLEER. In DNA, the CDR3 is TGCGCCAGCAGCCAGGATACGTTCACAGATACGCAGTATTTT. Amino acid sequence: CASSQDTFTDTQYF.